The sequence of this T cell receptor beta chain was determined in a study of blood T cells in healthy people across ages. Background on the study: About one barcoded TCR beta cDNA was captured per two T cells.

This clonotype has only a few counts. What it binds is unknown. Study observations and caveats: A roughly linear age-dependent decrease characterized TCR beta diversity per million T cells.

A sample-barcoded 5' primer and a J-beta primer mix were used in a second PCR of about 7 to 11 cycles. A single record per CDR3 protein comes from TCRdb applying MiXCR to the 5' RACE reads. The table includes approximately 1.5 million distinct CDR3 sequences, around 35% detected once. The authors isolated at least 6 million PBMCs per sample. The CDR3 consists of 14 residues. Germline loops: CDR1 SGHKS, CDR2 YYEKEE (reference sequence). This chain links TRBV5-5 with TRBJ2-2, with 7 bases matching TRBD2. The source is a young woman in good health. The specimen sequenced was blood. CDR3 in DNA: TGTGCGAACCGTCGGGGGGTCCACACCGGGGAGCTGTTTTTT. It specifies CANRRGVHTGELFF.